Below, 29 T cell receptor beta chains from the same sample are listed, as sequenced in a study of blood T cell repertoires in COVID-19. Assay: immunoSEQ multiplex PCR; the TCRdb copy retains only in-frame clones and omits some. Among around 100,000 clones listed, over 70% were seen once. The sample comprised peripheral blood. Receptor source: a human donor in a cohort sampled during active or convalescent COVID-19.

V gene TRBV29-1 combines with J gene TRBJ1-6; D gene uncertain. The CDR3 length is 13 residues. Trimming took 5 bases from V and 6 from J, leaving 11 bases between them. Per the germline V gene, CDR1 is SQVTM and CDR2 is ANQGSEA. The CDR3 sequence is CSVRAYGNSPLHF. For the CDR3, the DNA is TGCAGCGTTCGAGCCTACGGTAATTCACCCCTCCACTTT. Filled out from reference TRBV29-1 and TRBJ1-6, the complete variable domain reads SAVISQKPSRDICQRGTSLTIQCQVDSQVTMMFWYRQQPGQSLTLIATANQGSEATYESGFVIDKFPISRPNLTFSTLTVSNMSPEDSSIYLCSVRAYGNSPLHFGNGTRLTVT.

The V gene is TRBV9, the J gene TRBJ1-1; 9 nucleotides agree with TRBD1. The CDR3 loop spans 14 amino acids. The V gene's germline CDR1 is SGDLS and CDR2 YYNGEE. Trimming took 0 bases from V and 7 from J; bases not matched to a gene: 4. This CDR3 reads CASSVEQGAGEAFF. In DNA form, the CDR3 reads TGTGCCAGCAGCGTAGAACAGGGGGCGGGTGAAGCTTTCTTT.

The CDR3 sequence: CASSMTSGGTDTQYF. The CDR3 DNA reads as TGTGCCAGCAGTATGACTAGCGGGGGCACAGATACGCAGTATTTT. The chain links TRBV28 to TRBJ2-3; 11 nucleotides align to TRBD2. The CDR3 length is 15 residues. Trimming removed 5 bases from V and 1 base from J; junction bases left unmatched: 2. The germline CDR1 and CDR2 sequences are MDHEN and SYDVKM.

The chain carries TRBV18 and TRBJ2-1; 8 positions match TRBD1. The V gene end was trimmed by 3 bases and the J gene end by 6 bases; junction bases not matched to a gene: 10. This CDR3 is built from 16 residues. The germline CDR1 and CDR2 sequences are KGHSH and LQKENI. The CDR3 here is CASSPQSQGAGNEQFF. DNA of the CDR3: TGTGCCAGCTCACCTCAATCCCAGGGGGCCGGCAATGAGCAGTTCTTC. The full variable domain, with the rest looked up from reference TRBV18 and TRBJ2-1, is NAGVMQNPRHLVRRRGQEARLRCSPMKGHSHVYWYRQLPEEGLKFMVYLQKENIIDESGMPKERFSAEFPKEGPSILRIQQVVRGDSAAYFCASSPQSQGAGNEQFFGPGTRLTVL.

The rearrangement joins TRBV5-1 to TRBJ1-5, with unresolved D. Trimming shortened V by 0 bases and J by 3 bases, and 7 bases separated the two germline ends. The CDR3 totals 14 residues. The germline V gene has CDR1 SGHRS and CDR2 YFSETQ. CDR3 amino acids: CASSLGADNQPQHF. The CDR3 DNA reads TGCGCCAGCAGCTTGGGGGCAGACAATCAGCCCCAGCATTTT.

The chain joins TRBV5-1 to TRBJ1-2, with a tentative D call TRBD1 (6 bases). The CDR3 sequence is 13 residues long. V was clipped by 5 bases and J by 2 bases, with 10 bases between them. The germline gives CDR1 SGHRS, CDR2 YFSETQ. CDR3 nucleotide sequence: TGCGCCAGCAGACAGGGCCCGAACTATGGCTACACCTTC. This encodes CASRQGPNYGYTF.

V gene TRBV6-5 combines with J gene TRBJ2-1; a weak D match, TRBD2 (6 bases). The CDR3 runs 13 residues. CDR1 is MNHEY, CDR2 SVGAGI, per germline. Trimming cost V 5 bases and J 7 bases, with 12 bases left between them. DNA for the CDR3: TGTGCCAGCAGTAGGGCGGAGGGGAATGAGCAGTTCTTC. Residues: CASSRAEGNEQFF.

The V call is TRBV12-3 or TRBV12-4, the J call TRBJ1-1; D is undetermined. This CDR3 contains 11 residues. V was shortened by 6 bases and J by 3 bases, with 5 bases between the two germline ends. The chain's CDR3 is CASSEYTEAFF. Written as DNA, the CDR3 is TGTGCCAGCAGCGAGTACACTGAAGCTTTCTTT.

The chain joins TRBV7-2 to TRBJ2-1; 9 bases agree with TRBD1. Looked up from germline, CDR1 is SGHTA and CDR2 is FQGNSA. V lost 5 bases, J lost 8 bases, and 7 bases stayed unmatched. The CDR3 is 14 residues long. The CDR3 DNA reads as TGTGCCAGCAGCACCACAGGGGGCGCATATGAGCAGTTCTTC. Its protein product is CASSTTGGAYEQFF. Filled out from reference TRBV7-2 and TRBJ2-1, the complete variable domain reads GAGVSQSPSNKVTEKGKDVELRCDPISGHTALYWYRQSLGQGLEFLIYFQGNSAPDKSGLPSDRFSAERTGGSVSTLTIQRTQQEDSAVYLCASSTTGGAYEQFFGPGTRLTVL.

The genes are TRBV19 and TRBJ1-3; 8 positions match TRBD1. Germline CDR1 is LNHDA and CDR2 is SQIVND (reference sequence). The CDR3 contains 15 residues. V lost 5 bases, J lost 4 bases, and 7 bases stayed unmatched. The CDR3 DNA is TGTGCCAGTAGTGCGTCGAGGACAGGGGGAAACACCATATATTTT. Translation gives CASSASRTGGNTIYF. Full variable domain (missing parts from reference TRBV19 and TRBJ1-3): DGGITQSPKYLFRKEGQNVTLSCEQNLNHDAMYWYRQDPGQGLRLIYYSQIVNDFQKGDIAEGYSVSREKKESFPLTVTSAQKNPTAFYLCASSASRTGGNTIYFGEGSWLTVV.

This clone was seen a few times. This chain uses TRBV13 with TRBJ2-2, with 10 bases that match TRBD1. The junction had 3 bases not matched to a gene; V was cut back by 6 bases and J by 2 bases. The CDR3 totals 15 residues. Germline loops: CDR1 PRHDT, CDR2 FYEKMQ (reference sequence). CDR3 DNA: TGTGCCAGCAGTCGGGACAGGGGAAACACCGGGGAGCTGTTTTTT. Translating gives CASSRDRGNTGELFF.

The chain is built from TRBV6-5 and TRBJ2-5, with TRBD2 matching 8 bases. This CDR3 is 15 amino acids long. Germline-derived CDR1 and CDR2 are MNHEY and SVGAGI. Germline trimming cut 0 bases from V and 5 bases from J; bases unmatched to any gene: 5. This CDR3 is CASSYSGLVGETQYF. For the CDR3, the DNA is TGTGCCAGCAGTTACTCGGGACTAGTAGGCGAGACCCAGTACTTC.

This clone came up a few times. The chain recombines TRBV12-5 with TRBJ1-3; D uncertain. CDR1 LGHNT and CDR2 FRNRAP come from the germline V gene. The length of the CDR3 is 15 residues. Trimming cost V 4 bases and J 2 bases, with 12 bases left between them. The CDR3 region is CASGSRGNTGNTIYF. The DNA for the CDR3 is TGTGCTAGTGGTTCAAGAGGGAATACTGGAAACACCATATATTTT.

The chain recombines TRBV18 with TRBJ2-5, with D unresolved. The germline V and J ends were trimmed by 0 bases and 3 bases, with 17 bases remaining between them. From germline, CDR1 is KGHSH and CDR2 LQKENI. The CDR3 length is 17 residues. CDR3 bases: TGTGCCAGCTCACCACCATTCTACCCCTTAGAAGAAGAGACCCAGTACTTC. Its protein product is CASSPPFYPLEEETQYF.

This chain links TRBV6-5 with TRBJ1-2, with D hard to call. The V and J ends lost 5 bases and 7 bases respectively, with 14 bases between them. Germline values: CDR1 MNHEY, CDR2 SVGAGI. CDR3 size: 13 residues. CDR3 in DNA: TGTGCCAGCAGTCAGAATCAGGCAGGTGGCTACACCTTC. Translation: CASSQNQAGGYTF.

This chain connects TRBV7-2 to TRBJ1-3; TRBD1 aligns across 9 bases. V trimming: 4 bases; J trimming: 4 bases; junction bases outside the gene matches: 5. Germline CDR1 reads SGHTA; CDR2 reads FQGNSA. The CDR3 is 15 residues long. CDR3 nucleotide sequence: TGTGCCAGCAGCTCCTACAGGGGGCCAGGAAACACCATATATTTT. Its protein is CASSSYRGPGNTIYF.

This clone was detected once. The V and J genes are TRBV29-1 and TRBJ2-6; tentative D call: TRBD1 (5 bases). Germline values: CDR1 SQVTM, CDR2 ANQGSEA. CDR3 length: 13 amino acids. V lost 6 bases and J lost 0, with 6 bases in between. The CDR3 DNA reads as TGCAGCGTGACAGACTCTGGGGCCAACGTCCTGACTTTC. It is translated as CSVTDSGANVLTF.

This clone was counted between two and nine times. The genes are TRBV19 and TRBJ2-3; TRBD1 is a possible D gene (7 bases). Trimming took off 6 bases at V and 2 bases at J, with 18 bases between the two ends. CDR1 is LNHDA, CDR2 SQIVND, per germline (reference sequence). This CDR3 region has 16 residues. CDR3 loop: CASSPGDSAHTDTQYF. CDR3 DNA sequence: TGTGCCAGTAGCCCGGGGGACAGTGCGCACACAGATACGCAGTATTTT.

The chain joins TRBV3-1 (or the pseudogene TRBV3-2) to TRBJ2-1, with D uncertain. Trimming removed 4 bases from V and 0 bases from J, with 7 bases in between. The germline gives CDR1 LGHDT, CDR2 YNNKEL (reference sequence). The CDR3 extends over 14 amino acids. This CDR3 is CASSPPGSYNEQFF. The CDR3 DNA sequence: TGTGCCAGCAGCCCACCGGGCTCCTACAATGAGCAGTTCTTC.

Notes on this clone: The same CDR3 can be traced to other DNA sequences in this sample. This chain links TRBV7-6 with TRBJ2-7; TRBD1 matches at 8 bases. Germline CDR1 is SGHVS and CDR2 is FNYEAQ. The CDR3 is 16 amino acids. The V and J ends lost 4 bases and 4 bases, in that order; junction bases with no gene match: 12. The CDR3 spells CASSSNTATGEYEQYF. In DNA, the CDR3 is TGTGCCAGCAGCTCCAATACCGCGACAGGGGAGTACGAGCAGTACTTC.

CDR3 sequence: CASSQRGSGGEGEQYF. CDR3 sequence (DNA): TGCGCCAGCAGCCAAAGAGGGTCCGGGGGGGAAGGCGAGCAGTACTTC. V usage is TRBV4-1 and J usage is TRBJ2-7, with TRBD2 matching 8 bases. Germline V CDR1 and CDR2: MGHRA, YSYEKL. V shed 2 bases and J 6 bases; nucleotides not matched to a gene: 12. The CDR3 has 16 amino acids.

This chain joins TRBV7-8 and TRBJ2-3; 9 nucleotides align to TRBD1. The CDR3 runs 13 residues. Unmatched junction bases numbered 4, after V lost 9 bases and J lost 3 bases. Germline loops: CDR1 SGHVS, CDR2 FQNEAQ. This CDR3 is CASGQGRTDTQYF. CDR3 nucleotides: TGTGCCAGTGGACAGGGGCGGACAGATACGCAGTATTTT. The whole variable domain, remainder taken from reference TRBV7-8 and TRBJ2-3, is GAGVSQSPRYKVAKRGQDVALRCDPISGHVSLFWYQQALGQGPEFLTYFQNEAQLDKSGLPSDRFFAERPEGSVSTLKIQRTQQEDSAVYLCASGQGRTDTQYFGPGTRLTVL.

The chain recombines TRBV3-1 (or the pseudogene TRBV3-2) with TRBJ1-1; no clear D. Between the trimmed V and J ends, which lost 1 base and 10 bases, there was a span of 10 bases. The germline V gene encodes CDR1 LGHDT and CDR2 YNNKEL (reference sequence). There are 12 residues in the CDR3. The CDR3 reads CASSQATVGAFF. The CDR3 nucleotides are TGTGCCAGCAGCCAAGCAACAGTTGGAGCTTTCTTT.

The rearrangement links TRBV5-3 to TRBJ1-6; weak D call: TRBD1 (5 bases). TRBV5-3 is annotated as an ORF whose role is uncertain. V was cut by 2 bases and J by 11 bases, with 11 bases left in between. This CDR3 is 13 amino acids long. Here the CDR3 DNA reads TGTGCCAGAAGCTTCCAGGGTATGCCACCCCTCCACTTT. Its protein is CARSFQGMPPLHF.

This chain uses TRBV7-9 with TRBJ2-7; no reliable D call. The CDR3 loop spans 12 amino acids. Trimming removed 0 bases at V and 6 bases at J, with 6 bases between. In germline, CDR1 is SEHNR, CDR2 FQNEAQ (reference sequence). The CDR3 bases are TGTGCCAGCAGCTTAGCAACAGCCGAGCAGTACTTC. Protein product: CASSLATAEQYF.

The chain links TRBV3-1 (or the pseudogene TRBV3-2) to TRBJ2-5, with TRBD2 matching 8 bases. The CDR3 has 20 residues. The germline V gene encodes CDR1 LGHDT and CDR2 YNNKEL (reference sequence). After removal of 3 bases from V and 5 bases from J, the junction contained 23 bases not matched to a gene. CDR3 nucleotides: TGTGCCAGCAGCCATCGGACTAGCCGTCGGGAGGGTAAATCAAAGGAGACCCAGTACTTC. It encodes CASSHRTSRREGKSKETQYF.

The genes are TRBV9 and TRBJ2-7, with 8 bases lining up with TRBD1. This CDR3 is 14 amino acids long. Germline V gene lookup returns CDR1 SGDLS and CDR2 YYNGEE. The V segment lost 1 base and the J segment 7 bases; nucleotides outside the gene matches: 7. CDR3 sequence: CASSVRQGFGEQYF. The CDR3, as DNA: TGTGCCAGCAGCGTACGACAGGGGTTTGGGGAGCAGTACTTC.

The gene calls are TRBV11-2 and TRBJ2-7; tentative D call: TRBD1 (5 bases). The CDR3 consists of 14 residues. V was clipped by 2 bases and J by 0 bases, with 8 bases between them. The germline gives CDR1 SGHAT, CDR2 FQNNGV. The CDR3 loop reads CASSLTDNSYEQYF. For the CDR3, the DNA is TGTGCCAGCAGCTTAACGGACAACTCCTACGAGCAGTACTTC.

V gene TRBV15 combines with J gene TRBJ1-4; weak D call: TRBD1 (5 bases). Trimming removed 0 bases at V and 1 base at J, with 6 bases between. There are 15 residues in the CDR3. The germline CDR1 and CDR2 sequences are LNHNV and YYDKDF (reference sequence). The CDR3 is CATSRETETNEKLFF. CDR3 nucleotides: TGTGCCACCAGCAGAGAGACAGAAACTAATGAAAAACTGTTTTTT.